The next 20 T cell receptor beta chains were all read from a single sample in a study of blood T cell repertoires in COVID-19. Assay: immunoSEQ multiplex PCR; the TCRdb copy retains only in-frame clones and omits some. The data show 200,000 to 250,000 clones, around 81% seen once. Specimen: peripheral blood. Receptors originate from a woman aged 70-85 years with acute or convalescent COVID-19.

The chain joins TRBV18 to TRBJ1-6, with 7 positions matching TRBD1. With 1 base clipped from V and 9 bases from J, the junction kept 6 bases outside the gene matches. This CDR3 contains 15 residues. Germline V gene lookup returns CDR1 KGHSH and CDR2 LQKENI. The CDR3 DNA follows: TGTGCCAGCTCACCACGACAGGGACGCGGTTCACCCCTCCACTTT. It yields the protein CASSPRQGRGSPLHF.

V gene TRBV7-8 combines with J gene TRBJ2-5; D is perhaps TRBD1 (5 bases). Between the trimmed V and J ends, which lost 1 base and 0 bases, there was a span of 6 bases. The germline V gene encodes CDR1 SGHVS and CDR2 FQNEAQ. The CDR3 length is 14 residues. CDR3 coding DNA: TGTGCCAGCAGCTTAGAAGGGGACCAAGAGACCCAGTACTTC. Its protein is CASSLEGDQETQYF.

This chain uses TRBV3-1 (or the pseudogene TRBV3-2) with TRBJ1-2; a weak D match, TRBD1 (5 bases). V dropped 1 base and J dropped 8 bases, with 11 bases sitting between them. CDR1 and CDR2 from the germline V gene are LGHDT and YNNKEL (reference sequence). The length of the CDR3 is 13 residues. The CDR3 spells CASSQGGVRGYTF. The CDR3 DNA sequence: TGTGCCAGCAGCCAAGGGGGGGTACGGGGCTACACCTTC.

Only one count was recorded for this clone. The chain couples TRBV25-1 to TRBJ1-4; D is unresolved. CDR1 MGHDK and CDR2 SYGVNS come from the germline V gene. The CDR3 has 15 amino acids. V was shortened by 2 bases and J by 8 bases, with 15 bases between the two germline ends. The CDR3 sequence is CASSEAGPRREKLFF. CDR3 sequence (DNA): TGTGCCAGCAGTGAAGCGGGCCCCAGAAGGGAAAAACTGTTTTTT.

The chain uses TRBV27 and TRBJ2-5; TRBD1 agrees at 8 bases. The CDR3 is made up of 20 amino acids. V lost 6 bases and J lost 4; bases outside the gene matches: 25. Germline V lookup: CDR1 MNHEY, CDR2 SMNVEV (reference sequence). For the CDR3, the DNA is TGTGCCAGCAGGCCTATCTCCGGGACAGGCAGGGCCTGGAACGGAGAGACCCAGTACTTC. It translates to CASRPISGTGRAWNGETQYF.

V is TRBV18 and J is TRBJ2-7; 10 positions agree with TRBD1. The CDR3 is 15 residues long. The J segment lost 4 bases and the V segment lost 3 bases, leaving 6 bases of the junction unmatched. CDR1 and CDR2 (germline): KGHSH, LQKENI. The CDR3: CASSPGTGVLYEQYF. The CDR3 coding sequence is TGTGCCAGCTCACCTGGGACAGGGGTTTTGTACGAGCAGTACTTC.

Only a few counts were recorded for this clone. The rearrangement links TRBV11-2 to TRBJ2-6; 8 positions match TRBD2. V was clipped by 4 bases and J by 0 bases; unmatched bases: 5. This CDR3 comprises 17 residues. Germline V gives CDR1 SGHAT, CDR2 FQNNGV. CDR3 sequence reads: CASSSAGARSGANVLTF. Here the CDR3 DNA reads TGTGCCAGCAGCTCAGCGGGGGCCCGCTCTGGGGCCAACGTCCTGACTTTC.

This clone appeared a single time. V usage is TRBV7-2 and J usage is TRBJ2-7, with a possible D match to TRBD2 (5 bases). With 1 base removed from V and 2 bases from J, the gap between germline ends came to 9 bases. The CDR3 runs to 14 residues. CDR1 is SGHTA, CDR2 FQGNSA, per germline. The CDR3 DNA reads TGTGCCAGCAGCTTAGGTGTCGGGACCTACGAGCAGTACTTC. The encoded protein is CASSLGVGTYEQYF.

V and J are TRBV5-1 and TRBJ1-5; a possible D gene is TRBD1 (5 bases). V was pared by 0 bases and J by 7 bases, with 20 bases between. CDR3 size: 17 residues. From germline, CDR1 is SGHRS and CDR2 YFSETQ. CDR3 in amino acids: CASSLEPGGAYRQPQHF. CDR3 nucleotide sequence: TGCGCCAGCAGCTTGGAACCAGGTGGGGCTTATCGCCAGCCCCAGCATTTT.

This chain connects TRBV6-2 or TRBV6-3 to TRBJ2-7, with 9 bases matching TRBD2. There are 18 residues in the CDR3. CDR1 MNHEY and CDR2 SVGEGT come from the germline V gene. After removal of 4 bases from V and 1 base from J, the junction contained 14 bases not matched to a gene. CDR3 bases: TGTGCCAGCAGTTTTTATATTGATAGCGGGGGCTATTCCTACGAGCAGTACTTC. Translated: CASSFYIDSGGYSYEQYF.

On this clone itself: This sample also contains other DNA sequences that code for the same CDR3. CDR3 sequence (DNA): TGTGCCAGCAGTTACTCTGGGCCCTCCTACGAGCAGTACTTC. Amino acid sequence: CASSYSGPSYEQYF. The chain has TRBV6-5 and TRBJ2-7; D is unresolved. This CDR3 has 14 residues. Germline assignment: CDR1 MNHEY and CDR2 SVGAGI. Deletions cut 0 bases from V and 0 bases from J, with 6 bases between.

The chain carries TRBV5-1 and TRBJ2-2; tentative D call: TRBD1 (6 bases). The CDR3 runs 14 residues. V was shortened by 7 bases and J by 5 bases, with 15 bases between the two germline ends. CDR1 is SGHRS and CDR2 is YFSETQ in the germline V gene. Written as DNA, the CDR3 is TGCGCCAGCGCACAACAGGGTCAAACCGGGGAGCTGTTTTTT. Translated: CASAQQGQTGELFF. Variable domain in full (rest from reference TRBV5-1 and TRBJ2-2): KAGVTQTPRYLIKTRGQQVTLSCSPISGHRSVSWYQQTPGQGLQFLFEYFSETQRNKGNFPGRFSGRQFSNSRSEMNVSTLELGDSALYLCASAQQGQTGELFFGEGSRLTVL.

The count of this clone is one. The chain is built from TRBV21-1 and TRBJ1-1. TRBV21-1 is a pseudogene locus. The length of the CDR3 is 14 residues. CDR3 coding DNA: TGTGCCAGCAGTATTAGCGAAATGAACACTGAAGCTTTCTTT. Translation gives CASSISEMNTEAFF.

J is TRBJ2-7 and V is TRBV10-3; 10 bases line up with TRBD2. The CDR3 sequence is 15 residues long. Germline trimming cut 5 bases from V and 3 bases from J; bases unmatched to any gene: 7. Germline assignment: CDR1 ENHRY and CDR2 SYGVKD. This CDR3 is CAISTVAGGHYEQYF. In DNA form, the CDR3 reads TGTGCCATCAGTACGGTAGCGGGGGGCCACTACGAGCAGTACTTC.

CDR3 sequence: CASSSGQQETQYF. CDR3 DNA sequence: TGTGCCAGCAGCTCGGGACAGCAAGAGACCCAGTACTTC. The chain is built from TRBV7-2 and TRBJ2-5, with TRBD1 identical over 7 bases. CDR3 length equals 13 residues. The germline V gene encodes CDR1 SGHTA and CDR2 FQGNSA. J lost 2 bases, V lost 4 bases, and 1 base had no gene match.

The chain couples TRBV5-8 to TRBJ2-7; TRBD2 matches 15 bases. Trimming cost V 5 bases and J 2 bases; bases outside gene matches: 14. The CDR3 is made up of 19 amino acids. CDR1 and CDR2 from the germline V gene are SGHTS and YDEGEE. CDR3 DNA: TGTGCCAGCAGTTTCAGGACCGGGACTAGCGGGGGGTCGACCTACGAGCAGTACTTC. It codes for CASSFRTGTSGGSTYEQYF. The entire variable domain, with the rest obtained from reference TRBV5-8 and TRBJ2-7, is as follows: EAGVTQSPTHLIKTRGQQATLRCSPISGHTSVYWYQQALGLGLQFLLWYDEGEERNRGNFPPRFSGRQFPNYSSELNVNALELEDSALYLCASSFRTGTSGGSTYEQYFGPGTRLTVT.

The chain joins TRBV5-1 to TRBJ1-6, with TRBD1 identical over 9 bases. Germline CDR1 is SGHRS and CDR2 is YFSETQ. Trimming cost V 5 bases and J 5 bases; bases outside gene matches: 5. The CDR3 runs to 15 residues. CDR3 coding DNA: TGCGCCAGCAGACTGGACAGGGGAGATAATTCACCCCTCCACTTT. Its protein is CASRLDRGDNSPLHF.

This chain uses TRBV6-7 with TRBJ2-2; 9 positions match TRBD1. TRBV6-7 is an open reading frame, and its role is uncertain. This CDR3 has 19 amino acids. V lost 2 bases to trimming and J lost 4 bases; unmatched junction nucleotides: 14. CDR3 nucleotide sequence: TGTGCCAGCAGTTACCCCCGGGACAGGGATGGGATTAGCACCGGGGAGCTGTTTTTT. It translates to CASSYPRDRDGISTGELFF.

The chain combines TRBV10-2 with TRBJ2-2, with 9 bases identical to TRBD1. V lost 5 bases and J lost 5; bases outside the gene matches: 6. Germline V gene sequence: CDR1 WSHSY, CDR2 SAAADI. CDR3 size: 15 residues. The DNA for the CDR3 is TGCGCCAGCAGTTCTACCGGGACAGGGACCGGGGAGCTGTTTTTT. It yields the protein CASSSTGTGTGELFF.

The chain uses TRBV18 and TRBJ1-1; a weak D match, TRBD1 (5 bases). Trimming removed 2 bases from V and 5 bases from J, with 12 bases in between. The CDR3 sequence is 14 residues long. Per germline, CDR1 KGHSH and CDR2 LQKENI. CDR3 sequence (DNA): TGTGCCAGCTCACCATACGGGGGGTGGACTGAAGCTTTCTTT. As protein: CASSPYGGWTEAFF.